These 6 T cell receptor beta chains came from one sample sequenced in a study of T cells in women clearing cervical HPV infection. Assay: immunoSEQ multiplex PCR; the TCRdb copy retains only in-frame clones and omits some. This sample's table has approximately 39,000 clones. Source material: blood buffy coat. The receptors come from a woman aged 18-70 years with a cervical HPV16 infection that either progressed to CIN3+ or cleared (not recorded which).

About this clone itself: The DNA ends 3 residues before the CDR3 does, and the rest of the CDR3 is filled in from the germline J gene. The chain couples TRBV7-9 to TRBJ2-7, with 8 bases identical to TRBD1. The V segment lost 7 bases and the J segment 5 bases; nucleotides outside the gene matches: 10. The CDR3 has 14 amino acids. Germline assignment: CDR1 SEHNR and CDR2 FQNEAQ (reference sequence). The CDR3 sequence is CASNRDRIDHEQYF. CDR3 DNA (partial): TGTGCCAGCAACAGGGACAGGATTGACCACGAG.

As to this clone: The read finishes 3 residues shy of the CDR3 end, and the germline J gene is used to complete it. This chain joins TRBV7-9 and TRBJ2-5; D is unclear. This CDR3 contains 13 residues. The germline gives CDR1 SEHNR, CDR2 FQNEAQ (reference sequence). Trimming shortened V by 4 bases and J by 2 bases, and 8 bases separated the two germline ends. The sequenced CDR3 bases are TGTGCCAGCAGCTCAGGTGTGCAAGAGACC. Its translation: CASSSGVQET. The whole CDR3 reads CASSSGVQETQYF.

Points on this clone: Sequencing ends 3 residues short of the CDR3 end; the germline J gene provides the rest. The chain carries TRBV7-2 and TRBJ2-1, with no clear D. Trimming cost V 2 bases and J 5 bases, with 10 bases left between them. This CDR3 is built from 14 residues. Germline lookup yields CDR1 SGHTA and CDR2 FQGNSA. The CDR3 is CASSLWAANNEQFF. The CDR3 bases that were read are TGTGCCAGCAGCTTATGGGCTGCTAACAATGAG.

In regard to this clone: The CDR3 end lies 3 residues beyond the end of the read and is filled in from the germline J gene. The chain couples TRBV2 to TRBJ2-5, with no clear D. CDR1 SNHLY and CDR2 FYNNEI come from the germline V gene. Trimming took off 4 bases at V and 4 bases at J, with 7 bases between the two ends. The length of the CDR3 is 12 residues. The CDR3 DNA, read in part, is TGTGCCAGCAGTGTCGAGCGAGAGACC. It translates to CASSVERET. Given in full, the CDR3 is CASSVERETQYF.

Details on this clone: The read ends 3 residues shy of where the CDR3 ends; the end is completed using the germline J gene. V and J are TRBV7-9 and TRBJ2-2, with 7 bases that match TRBD2. V shed 5 bases, J shed 5 bases, and the junction held 2 bases outside the gene matches. CDR3 length: 13 amino acids. Germline V gene data show CDR1 as SEHNR and CDR2 as FQNEAQ (reference sequence). CDR3 loop: CASSNGGTGELFF. The CDR3 bases that were read are TGTGCCAGCAGCAACGGGGGGACCGGGGAG.

On this clone itself: The CDR3 end falls 3 residues outside the read, so it is completed with the germline J gene. The chain is built from TRBV5-1 and TRBJ2-2, with a tentative D call TRBD2 (6 bases). The CDR3 consists of 14 residues. Per germline, CDR1 SGHRS and CDR2 YFSETQ. CDR3 loop: CASSLLTGGEKLFF. The sequenced part of the CDR3 DNA is TGCGCCAGCAGCTTGTTAACAGGAGGGGAAAAG.